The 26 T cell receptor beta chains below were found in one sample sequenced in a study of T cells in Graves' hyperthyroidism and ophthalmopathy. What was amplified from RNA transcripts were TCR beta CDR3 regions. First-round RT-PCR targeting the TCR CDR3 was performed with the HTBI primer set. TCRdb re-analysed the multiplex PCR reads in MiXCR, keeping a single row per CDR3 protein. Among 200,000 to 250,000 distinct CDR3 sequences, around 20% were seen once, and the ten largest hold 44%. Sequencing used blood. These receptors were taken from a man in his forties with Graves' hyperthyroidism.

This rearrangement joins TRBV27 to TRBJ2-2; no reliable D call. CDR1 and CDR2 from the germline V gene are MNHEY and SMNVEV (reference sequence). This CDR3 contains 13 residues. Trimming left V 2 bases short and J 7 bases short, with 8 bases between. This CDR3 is CASSLPGDGELFF. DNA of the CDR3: TGTGCCAGCAGTTTACCTGGGGACGGGGAGCTGTTTTTT.

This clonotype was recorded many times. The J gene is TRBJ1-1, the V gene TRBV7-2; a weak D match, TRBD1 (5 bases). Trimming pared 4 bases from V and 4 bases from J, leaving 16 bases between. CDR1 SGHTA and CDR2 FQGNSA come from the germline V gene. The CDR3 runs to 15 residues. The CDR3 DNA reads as TGTGCCAGCAGCTATACCCAGGGATTCAGCACTGAAGCTTTCTTT. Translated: CASSYTQGFSTEAFF.

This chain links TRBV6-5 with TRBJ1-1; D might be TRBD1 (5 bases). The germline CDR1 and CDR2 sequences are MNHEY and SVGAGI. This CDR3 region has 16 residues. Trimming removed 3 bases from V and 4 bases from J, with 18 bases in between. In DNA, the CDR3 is TGTGCCAGCAGTTATCCGGGACGGGGGGGTAGCACTGAAGCTTTCTTT. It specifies CASSYPGRGGSTEAFF.

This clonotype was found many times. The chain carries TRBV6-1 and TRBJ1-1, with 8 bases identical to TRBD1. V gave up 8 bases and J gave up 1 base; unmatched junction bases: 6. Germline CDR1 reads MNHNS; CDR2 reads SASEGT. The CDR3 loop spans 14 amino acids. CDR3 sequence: CASSDRVRNTEAFF. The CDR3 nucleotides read TGTGCCAGCTCGGACAGGGTGAGGAACACTGAAGCTTTCTTT.

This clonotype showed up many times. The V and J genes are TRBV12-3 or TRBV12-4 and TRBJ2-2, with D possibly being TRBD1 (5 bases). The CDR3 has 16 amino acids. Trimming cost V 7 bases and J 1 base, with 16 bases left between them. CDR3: CASTSWGGWNTGELFF. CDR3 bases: TGTGCCAGCACCTCATGGGGCGGCTGGAACACCGGGGAGCTGTTTTTT.

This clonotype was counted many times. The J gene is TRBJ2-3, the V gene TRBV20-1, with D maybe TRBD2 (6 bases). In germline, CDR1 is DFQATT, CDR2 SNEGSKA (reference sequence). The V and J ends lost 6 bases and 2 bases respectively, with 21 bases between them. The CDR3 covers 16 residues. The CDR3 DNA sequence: TGCAGTGCAACCGGATTCCGGGACTCCTTCACAGATACGCAGTATTTT. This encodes CSATGFRDSFTDTQYF.

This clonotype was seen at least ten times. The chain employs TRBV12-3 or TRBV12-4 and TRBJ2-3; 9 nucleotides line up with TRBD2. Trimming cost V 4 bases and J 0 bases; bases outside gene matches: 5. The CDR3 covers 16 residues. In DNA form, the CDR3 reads TGTGCCAGCAGTTCGCAGACTAGCGGAAGCACAGATACGCAGTATTTT. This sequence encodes CASSSQTSGSTDTQYF.

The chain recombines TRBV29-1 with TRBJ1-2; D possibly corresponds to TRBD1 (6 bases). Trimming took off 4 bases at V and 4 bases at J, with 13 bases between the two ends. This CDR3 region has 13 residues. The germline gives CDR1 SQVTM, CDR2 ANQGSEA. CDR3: CSVVGGLPYGYTF. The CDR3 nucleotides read TGCAGCGTTGTAGGGGGTCTACCCTATGGCTACACCTTC.

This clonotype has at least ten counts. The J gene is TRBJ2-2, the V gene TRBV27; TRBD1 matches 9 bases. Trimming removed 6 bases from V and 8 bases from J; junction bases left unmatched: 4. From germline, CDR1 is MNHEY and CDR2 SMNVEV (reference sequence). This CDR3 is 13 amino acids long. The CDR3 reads CASSLQGAGELFF. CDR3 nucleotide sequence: TGTGCCAGCAGCTTACAGGGGGCAGGGGAGCTGTTTTTT.

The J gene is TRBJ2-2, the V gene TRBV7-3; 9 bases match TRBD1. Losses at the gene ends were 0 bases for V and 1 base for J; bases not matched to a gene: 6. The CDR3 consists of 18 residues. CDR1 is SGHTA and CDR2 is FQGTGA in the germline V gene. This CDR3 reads CASSLTGTGRMNTGELFF. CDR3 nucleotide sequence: TGTGCCAGCAGCTTAACCGGGACAGGGCGAATGAACACCGGGGAGCTGTTTTTT.

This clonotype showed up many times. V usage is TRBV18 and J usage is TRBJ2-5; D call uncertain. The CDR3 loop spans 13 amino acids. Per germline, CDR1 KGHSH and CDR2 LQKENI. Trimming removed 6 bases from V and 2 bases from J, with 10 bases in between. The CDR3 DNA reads TGTGCCAGCTCCCCGCGGCTGCAAGAGACCCAGTACTTC. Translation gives CASSPRLQETQYF. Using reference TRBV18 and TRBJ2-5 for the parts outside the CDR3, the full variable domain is NAGVMQNPRHLVRRRGQEARLRCSPMKGHSHVYWYRQLPEEGLKFMVYLQKENIIDESGMPKERFSAEFPKEGPSILRIQQVVRGDSAAYFCASSPRLQETQYFGPGTRLLVL.

The CDR3, as DNA: TGCAGTGCAAAGGACTGGAGGAACACCGGGGAGCTGTTTTTT. Translation gives CSAKDWRNTGELFF. This rearrangement joins TRBV20-1 to TRBJ2-2, with D perhaps matching TRBD2 (5 bases). CDR1 DFQATT and CDR2 SNEGSKA come from the germline V gene (reference sequence). The CDR3 sequence is 14 residues long. Trimming cost V 6 bases and J 1 base, with 12 bases left between them.

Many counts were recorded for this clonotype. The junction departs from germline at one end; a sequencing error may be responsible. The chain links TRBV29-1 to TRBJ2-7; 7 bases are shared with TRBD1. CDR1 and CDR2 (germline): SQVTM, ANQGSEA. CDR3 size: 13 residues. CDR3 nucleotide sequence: TGCAGCATTGAAGACAGGGAGACCTACGAGCAGTACTTC. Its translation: CSIEDRETYEQYF.

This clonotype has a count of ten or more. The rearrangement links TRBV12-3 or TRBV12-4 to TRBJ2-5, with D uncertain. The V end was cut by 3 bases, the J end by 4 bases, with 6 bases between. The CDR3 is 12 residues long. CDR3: CASSFLGETQYF. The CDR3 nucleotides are TGTGCCAGCAGTTTTTTGGGAGAGACCCAGTACTTC.

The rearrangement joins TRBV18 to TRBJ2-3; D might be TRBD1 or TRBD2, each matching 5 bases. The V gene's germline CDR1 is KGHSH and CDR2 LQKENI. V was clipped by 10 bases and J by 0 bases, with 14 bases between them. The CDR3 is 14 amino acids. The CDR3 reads CATLEGFSTDTQYF. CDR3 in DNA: TGTGCCACCCTAGAGGGGTTTAGCACAGATACGCAGTATTTT. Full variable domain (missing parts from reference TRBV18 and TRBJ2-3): NAGVMQNPRHLVRRRGQEARLRCSPMKGHSHVYWYRQLPEEGLKFMVYLQKENIIDESGMPKERFSAEFPKEGPSILRIQQVVRGDSAAYFCATLEGFSTDTQYFGPGTRLTVL.

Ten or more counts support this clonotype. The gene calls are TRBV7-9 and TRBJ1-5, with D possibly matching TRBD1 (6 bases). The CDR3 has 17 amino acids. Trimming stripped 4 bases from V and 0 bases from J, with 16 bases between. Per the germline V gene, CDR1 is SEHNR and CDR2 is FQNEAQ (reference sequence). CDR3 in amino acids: CASSSSLTGYSNQPQHF. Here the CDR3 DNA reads TGTGCCAGCAGCTCTTCCCTGACAGGCTATAGCAATCAGCCCCAGCATTTT.

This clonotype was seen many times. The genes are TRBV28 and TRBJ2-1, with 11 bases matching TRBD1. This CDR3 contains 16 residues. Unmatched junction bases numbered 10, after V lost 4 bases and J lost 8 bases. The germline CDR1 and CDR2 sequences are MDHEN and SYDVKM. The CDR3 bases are TGTGCCAGCAGTTGGCTCGGGACAGGGGGGAGGTATGAGCAGTTCTTC. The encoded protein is CASSWLGTGGRYEQFF.

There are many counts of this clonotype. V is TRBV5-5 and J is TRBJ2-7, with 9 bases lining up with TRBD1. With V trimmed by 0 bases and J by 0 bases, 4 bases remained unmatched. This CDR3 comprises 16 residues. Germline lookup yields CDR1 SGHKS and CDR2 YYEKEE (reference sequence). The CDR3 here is CASSLGGTGISYEQYF. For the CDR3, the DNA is TGTGCCAGCAGCTTGGGGGGGACAGGGATCTCCTACGAGCAGTACTTC.

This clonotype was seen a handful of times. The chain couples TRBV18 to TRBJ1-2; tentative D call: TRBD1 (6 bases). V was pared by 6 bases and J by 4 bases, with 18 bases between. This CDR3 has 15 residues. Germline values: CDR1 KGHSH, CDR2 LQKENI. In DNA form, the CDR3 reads TGTGCCAGCTCCCCATGTGGACAGCCCGCCTATGGCTACACCTTC. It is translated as CASSPCGQPAYGYTF.

The CDR3 nucleotides are TGTGCCAGCAGGGAAGCCCCGAGCTCCTACAATGAGCAGTTCTTC. It encodes CASREAPSSYNEQFF. This chain connects TRBV5-4 to TRBJ2-1, with D hard to call. Germline V CDR1 and CDR2: SGHNT, YYREEE (reference sequence). The CDR3 consists of 15 residues. Trimming shortened V by 5 bases and J by 0 bases, and 12 bases separated the two germline ends. The full variable domain, its missing parts supplied by reference TRBV5-4 and TRBJ2-1, is ETGVTQSPTHLIKTRGQQVTLRCSSQSGHNTVSWYQQALGQGPQFIFQYYREEENGRGNFPPRFSGLQFPNYSSELNVNALELDDSALYLCASREAPSSYNEQFFGPGTRLTVL.

In DNA, the CDR3 is TGTGCCAGCAGCCAAGATTCGAGGCAGGGGTGGTATGGCTACACCTTC. Its translation: CASSQDSRQGWYGYTF. The chain links TRBV4-2 to TRBJ1-2; D is possibly TRBD1 (6 bases). The CDR3 contains 16 residues. Germline V gives CDR1 LGHNA, CDR2 YNFKEQ. V was trimmed by 0 bases and J by 5 bases, leaving 16 bases between them.

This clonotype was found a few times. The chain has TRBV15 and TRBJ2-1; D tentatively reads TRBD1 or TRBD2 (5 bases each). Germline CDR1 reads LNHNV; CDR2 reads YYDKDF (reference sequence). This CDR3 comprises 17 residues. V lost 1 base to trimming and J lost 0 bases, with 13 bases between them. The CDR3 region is CATSRGGRSSSYNEQFF. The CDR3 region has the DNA TGTGCCACCAGCAGAGGGGGACGATCTAGCTCCTACAATGAGCAGTTCTTC. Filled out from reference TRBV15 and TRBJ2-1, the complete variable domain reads DAMVIQNPRYQVTQFGKPVTLSCSQTLNHNVMYWYQQKSSQAPKLLFHYYDKDFNNEADTPDNFQSRRPNTSFCFLDIRSPGLGDTAMYLCATSRGGRSSSYNEQFFGPGTRLTVL.

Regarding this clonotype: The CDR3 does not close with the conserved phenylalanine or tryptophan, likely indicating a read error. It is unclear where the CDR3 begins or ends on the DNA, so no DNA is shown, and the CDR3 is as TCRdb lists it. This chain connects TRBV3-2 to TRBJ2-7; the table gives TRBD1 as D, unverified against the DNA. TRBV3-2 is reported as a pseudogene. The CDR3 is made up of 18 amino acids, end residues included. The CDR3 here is CASSLPLVSWERNYEQYL.

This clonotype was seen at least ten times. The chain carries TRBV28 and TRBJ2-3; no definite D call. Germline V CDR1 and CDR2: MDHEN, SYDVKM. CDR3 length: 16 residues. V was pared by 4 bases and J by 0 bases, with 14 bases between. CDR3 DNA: TGTGCCAGCAGTTCCCTCGGAGCCACTAGCACAGATACGCAGTATTTT. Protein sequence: CASSSLGATSTDTQYF.

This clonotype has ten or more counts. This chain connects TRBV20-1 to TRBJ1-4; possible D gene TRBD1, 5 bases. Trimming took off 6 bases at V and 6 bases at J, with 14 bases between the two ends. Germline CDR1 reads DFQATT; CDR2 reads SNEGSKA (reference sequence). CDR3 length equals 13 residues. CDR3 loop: CSAGDGRDEKLFF. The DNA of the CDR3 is TGCAGTGCCGGGGACGGGCGGGATGAAAAACTGTTTTTT.

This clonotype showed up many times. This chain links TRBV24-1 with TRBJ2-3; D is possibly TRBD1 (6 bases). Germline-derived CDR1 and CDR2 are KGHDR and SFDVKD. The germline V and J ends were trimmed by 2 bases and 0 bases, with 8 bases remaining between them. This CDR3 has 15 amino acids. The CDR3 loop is CATSDYRVSTDTQYF. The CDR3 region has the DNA TGTGCCACCAGTGATTACAGGGTTAGCACAGATACGCAGTATTTT.